Shown below are 24 T cell receptor beta chains from a single sample sequenced in a study of Graves' ophthalmopathy and Graves' hyperthyroidism. Investigators amplified TCR beta CDR3 regions from RNA transcripts. RT-PCR in the first round used HTBI primers; a second-round multiplex PCR followed. TCRdb called the multiplex PCR reads again in MiXCR, with one record for every CDR3 protein. The table lists 400,000 to 450,000 distinct CDR3 sequences, under 25% of them singletons, with roughly 3% in the top ten. Sequencing used peripheral blood. Every receptor here comes from a woman between 18 and 30 years old with stable Graves' hyperthyroidism.

The V gene is TRBV12-3 or TRBV12-4, the J gene TRBJ1-2; no definite D call. This CDR3 has 14 amino acids. The V end lost 5 bases, the J end lost 5 bases, and 15 bases lay between the germline ends. The CDR3: CASSQPTFPYGYTF. DNA for the CDR3: TGTGCCAGCAGTCAGCCTACTTTCCCGTATGGCTACACCTTC.

This clonotype was detected ten times or more. The rearrangement joins TRBV7-8 to TRBJ2-2, with TRBD2 as a possible D gene (6 bases). The CDR3 loop spans 16 amino acids. V was shortened by 5 bases and J by 5 bases, with 18 bases between the two germline ends. Looked up from germline, CDR1 is SGHVS and CDR2 is FQNEAQ. CDR3 loop: CASSPRRGTRTGELFF. In nucleotides, the CDR3 is TGTGCCAGCAGCCCCCGGAGGGGTACTCGAACCGGGGAGCTGTTTTTT.

This clonotype was picked up a small number of times. This chain connects TRBV24-1 to TRBJ1-2; D ambiguous. Germline CDR1 is KGHDR and CDR2 is SFDVKD. V was pared by 4 bases and J by 0 bases, with 11 bases between. CDR3 size: 15 residues. The chain's CDR3 is CATSDPSTANYGYTF. CDR3 DNA sequence: TGTGCCACCAGTGACCCTTCCACTGCTAACTATGGCTACACCTTC.

There are many counts of this clonotype. CDR3 bases: TGTGCCAGCAGTGAAGGAGGACAGGTGGAGACCCAGTACTTC. It encodes CASSEGGQVETQYF. V is TRBV2 and J is TRBJ2-5, with 7 bases identical to TRBD1. This CDR3 has 14 amino acids. Germline V gives CDR1 SNHLY, CDR2 FYNNEI. V was clipped by 1 base and J by 5 bases; unmatched bases: 4.

This clonotype was found many times. The genes are TRBV11-2 and TRBJ2-3; D may be TRBD1 (5 bases). CDR1 is SGHAT and CDR2 is FQNNGV in the germline V gene. The CDR3 length is 18 residues. V dropped 3 bases and J dropped 0 bases, with 19 bases sitting between them. DNA of the CDR3: TGTGCCAGCAGCTTCCCCCGCGAGACAGAGATTAGCACAGATACGCAGTATTTT. This sequence encodes CASSFPRETEISTDTQYF.

In this sample, this clonotype turned up many times. The DNA of the CDR3 is TGTGCCATCAGTGTCGACAGTTCGTCCTACGAGCAGTACTTC. Translation gives CAISVDSSSYEQYF. V gene TRBV10-3 combines with J gene TRBJ2-7, with D tentatively TRBD1 (5 bases). This CDR3 is 14 amino acids long. Germline lookup yields CDR1 ENHRY and CDR2 SYGVKD. V was pared by 4 bases and J by 1 base, with 11 bases between.

This clonotype came up many times. The V gene is TRBV7-3, the J gene TRBJ2-3; 14 bases fit TRBD2. Germline V gene sequence: CDR1 SGHTA, CDR2 FQGTGA. The CDR3 sequence is 15 residues long. J lost 6 bases, V lost 5 bases, and 4 bases had no gene match. In nucleotides, the CDR3 is TGTGCCAGCAGCCGGAGACTAGCGGGAGGGGATACGCAGTATTTT. This gives the protein CASSRRLAGGDTQYF.

This clonotype has a count of ten or more. The chain combines TRBV7-6 with TRBJ2-7; D unresolved. This CDR3 is 14 amino acids long. V was trimmed by 1 base and J by 3 bases, leaving 10 bases between them. Germline V CDR1 and CDR2: SGHVS, FNYEAQ. CDR3 region: CASSLEAGHYEQYF. CDR3 nucleotides: TGTGCCAGCAGCTTAGAGGCCGGCCACTACGAGCAGTACTTC.

The sample holds many counts of this clonotype. The chain has TRBV20-1 and TRBJ2-5, with D tentatively TRBD2 (6 bases). V lost 0 bases, J lost 9 bases, and 17 bases lay in between. Germline assignment: CDR1 DFQATT and CDR2 SNEGSKA (reference sequence). The CDR3 runs to 14 residues. Here the CDR3 reads CSARDLGRDSPQYF. As DNA, the CDR3 is TGCAGTGCTAGAGATTTGGGGCGGGATAGTCCCCAGTACTTC.

This clonotype was detected ten times or more. The chain uses TRBV28 and TRBJ2-7, with D tentatively TRBD1 or TRBD2 (5 bases each). The CDR3 totals 12 residues. In germline, CDR1 is MDHEN, CDR2 SYDVKM. V was clipped by 3 bases and J by 11 bases, with 14 bases between them. DNA of the CDR3: TGTGCCAGCAGTTTGGGGTTCCGGGACGAGTACTTC. Its translation is CASSLGFRDEYF.

The rearrangement uses TRBV4-1 and TRBJ2-6; D not resolved. The CDR3 totals 19 residues. V lost 0 bases, J lost 1 base, and 16 bases lay in between. In germline, CDR1 is MGHRA, CDR2 YSYEKL. DNA of the CDR3: TGCGCCAGCAGCCAAGATCTTAGCCACTCAAAATCTGGGGCCAACGTCCTGACTTTC. The encoded protein is CASSQDLSHSKSGANVLTF.

This clonotype has only a few counts. The V gene is TRBV19, the J gene TRBJ1-1; D not resolved. Trimming stripped 10 bases from V and 3 bases from J, with 12 bases between. This CDR3 spans 12 amino acids. Per the germline V gene, CDR1 is LNHDA and CDR2 is SQIVND (reference sequence). The CDR3 DNA is TGTGCCACTAGCCTCGGGGACACTGAAGCTTTCTTT. Its translation is CATSLGDTEAFF.

The table lists this clonotype with many counts. One junction end does not reproduce the germline sequence, and a read error may be involved. The chain couples TRBV7-2 to TRBJ1-2; no clear D gene. The CDR3 runs to 13 residues. The germline CDR1 and CDR2 sequences are SGHTA and FQGNSA. CDR3 region: CASSPSTGYDYTF. The CDR3 nucleotides read TGTGCCAGCAGCCCGTCGACTGGCTATGACTACACCTTC.

The sample holds many counts of this clonotype. The gene calls are TRBV20-1 and TRBJ2-5; 7 nucleotides line up with TRBD1. J lost 1 base, V lost 2 bases, and 7 bases had no gene match. Germline values: CDR1 DFQATT, CDR2 SNEGSKA (reference sequence). The CDR3 runs 15 residues. The DNA for the CDR3 is TGCAGTGCTAGAAGGGCTGACAGGGTCCAAGAGACCCAGTACTTC. It is translated as CSARRADRVQETQYF.

The chain is built from TRBV6-1 and TRBJ2-7; D is undetermined. Germline values: CDR1 MNHNS, CDR2 SASEGT. Deletions cut 6 bases from V and 4 bases from J, with 7 bases between. The CDR3 extends over 11 amino acids. CDR3 amino acids: CASSVDYEQYF. The CDR3 nucleotides are TGTGCCAGCAGCGTTGATTACGAGCAGTACTTC.

V and J are TRBV6-5 and TRBJ2-5, with D tentatively TRBD1 or TRBD2 (5 bases each). The CDR3 is made up of 16 amino acids. Germline assignment: CDR1 MNHEY and CDR2 SVGAGI. V dropped 0 bases and J dropped 3 bases, with 14 bases sitting between them. Here the CDR3 DNA reads TGTGCCAGCAGTTACTCGGGGCAGGGACGGGAAGAGACCCAGTACTTC. As protein: CASSYSGQGREETQYF.

This clonotype was observed many times. This chain links TRBV12-3 or TRBV12-4 with TRBJ1-5, with D possibly being TRBD1 (5 bases). The CDR3 extends over 14 amino acids. Trimming shortened V by 2 bases and J by 7 bases, and 12 bases separated the two germline ends. The CDR3 nucleotides are TGTGCCAGCAGTTTACGGGGGGTGGGCCAGCCCCAGCATTTT. Its translation: CASSLRGVGQPQHF.

The V call is TRBV6-4, the J call TRBJ1-6; 9 bases agree with TRBD1. V shed 3 bases and J 7 bases; nucleotides not matched to a gene: 1. CDR1 and CDR2 from the germline V gene are MRHNA and SNTAGT. There are 14 residues in the CDR3. The CDR3 DNA sequence: TGTGCCAGCAGTGAGGGACAGGGAAATTCACCCCTCCACTTT. As protein: CASSEGQGNSPLHF.

This clonotype was counted many times. The V call is TRBV4-1, the J call TRBJ1-1; no definite D call. V dropped 1 base and J dropped 4 bases, with 10 bases sitting between them. This CDR3 region has 14 residues. Germline loops: CDR1 MGHRA, CDR2 YSYEKL. In DNA form, the CDR3 reads TGCGCCAGCAGCCAAGTAACCCTTGTCACTGAAGCTTTCTTT. Amino acid sequence: CASSQVTLVTEAFF.

Comment on this clonotype: This clone may be a read error of a much larger clone one base away. The chain links TRBV10-3 to TRBJ2-5, with 7 nucleotides matching TRBD1. CDR1 is ENHRY and CDR2 is SYGVKD in the germline V gene. The CDR3 covers 11 residues. The CDR3 loop is CAISTGETKYF. DNA for the CDR3: TGTGCCATCAGTACAGGGGAGACCAAGTACTTC.

The chain couples TRBV3-1 to TRBJ1-5; D not resolved. CDR3 length equals 13 residues. Germline V CDR1 and CDR2: LGHDT, YNNKEL (reference sequence). With 1 base removed from V and 7 bases from J, the gap between germline ends came to 8 bases. The CDR3 DNA is TGTGCCAGCAGCCAAGGCCCGGGCCAGCCCCAGCATTTT. Its protein is CASSQGPGQPQHF.

This clonotype was counted many times. The rearrangement uses TRBV7-8 and TRBJ1-3; no definite D call. Germline-derived CDR1 and CDR2 are SGHVS and FQNEAQ. V gave up 1 base and J gave up 2 bases, with 6 bases separating them. CDR3 length: 14 residues. The CDR3 coding sequence is TGTGCCAGCAGCTTAGGTGGTACTGGAAACACCATATATTTT. Residues: CASSLGGTGNTIYF.

The chain recombines TRBV30 with TRBJ2-5; D may be TRBD2 (6 bases). Germline CDR1 is GTSNPN and CDR2 is SVGIG (reference sequence). The ends were cut back, 3 bases at V and 1 base at J, with 15 bases in the middle. This CDR3 comprises 15 residues. The CDR3 protein is CAWSLGLRIQETQYF. CDR3 nucleotides: TGTGCCTGGAGCCTGGGACTGAGAATCCAAGAGACCCAGTACTTC.

This clonotype came up many times. The gene calls are TRBV15 and TRBJ1-5; D possibly corresponds to TRBD1 (6 bases). This CDR3 comprises 14 residues. V shed 1 base and J shed 4 bases, with 8 bases lying between them. CDR1 and CDR2 from the germline V gene are LNHNV and YYDKDF (reference sequence). This CDR3 reads CATSRVRGNQPQHF. CDR3 DNA: TGTGCCACCAGCAGAGTTAGGGGGAATCAGCCCCAGCATTTT.